These 21 T cell receptor beta chains were all obtained from the same sample, sequenced in a study of tumor-infiltrating lymphocytes in primary liver carcinoma. Bulk tissue was left unsorted, and RNA and DNA were co-extracted from about 20-30 mg of it. Total RNA amounting to 500 ng was the source from which TCR beta cDNA was made with a constant-region primer. Researchers made the TCR beta libraries by running three nested multiplex PCR rounds with slightly modified ARM-PCR. Running 9 to 11 cycles apiece, the first two PCR rounds relied on TRBV1-TRBV30 forward primers together with a C-beta reverse primer. TCRdb fed the multiplex PCR reads into MiXCR, producing one record per CDR3 protein. This sample has about 130,000 distinct CDR3 sequences, with 64% found just once. Sequenced material: liver tumor tissue from sampling region 3. Subset defined: tumor region T3, left-lateral pole. These receptors came from an older woman with primary liver carcinoma and hepatitis B virus infection.

The gene calls are TRBV29-1 and TRBJ1-1; D may be TRBD1 (5 bases). CDR1 is SQVTM and CDR2 is ANQGSEA in the germline V gene. The CDR3 totals 13 residues. Deletions cut 8 bases from V and 12 bases from J, with 25 bases between. As DNA, the CDR3 is TGCAGCATCCCTGGCAGGGCAGACTCGGGGACTTTCTTT. The encoded protein is CSIPGRADSGTFF.

This clonotype was observed many times. The chain recombines TRBV6-1 with TRBJ2-7; 8 nucleotides agree with TRBD1. Germline CDR1 is MNHNS and CDR2 is SASEGT. The CDR3 totals 15 residues. V trimming: 2 bases; J trimming: 1 base; junction bases outside the gene matches: 4. This CDR3 is CASSEPDRASYEQYF. In DNA, the CDR3 is TGTGCCAGCAGTGAACCGGACAGGGCTTCCTACGAGCAGTACTTC.

Regarding this clonotype: The conserved final phenylalanine or tryptophan is absent from the CDR3, which likely points to a read error. The V gene is TRBV11-2, the J gene TRBJ2-7, with D possibly TRBD1 on 7 matching bases. The CDR3 is 15 amino acids. CDR1 is SGHAT and CDR2 is FQNNGV in the germline V gene. CDR3 sequence reads: CANSPGGSRGYEQYL. CDR3 in DNA: TGTGCCAACAGCCCAGGGGGGTCAAGGGGGTACGAGCAGTACTTA.

The V and J genes are TRBV7-9 and TRBJ2-7, with a weak D call TRBD1 (6 bases). Germline assignment: CDR1 SEHNR and CDR2 FQNEAQ (reference sequence). V was clipped by 5 bases and J by 10 bases, with 24 bases between them. This CDR3 region has 15 residues. The CDR3 region is CASSPRGSVAGGQYF. CDR3 bases: TGTGCCAGCAGCCCTAGGGGGAGCGTGGCAGGCGGCCAGTACTTC.

Note on this clonotype: With a much larger clone just one base away, this may be a read error. The chain couples TRBV12-5 to TRBJ2-2; the match to TRBD1 covers 7 bases. The CDR3 loop spans 14 amino acids. The V gene's germline CDR1 is LGHNT and CDR2 FRNRAP. Here the CDR3 reads CASGLLGGVGVLFF. CDR3 bases: TGTGCTAGTGGTCTCCTAGGGGGCGTCGGGGTGCTGTTTTTT.

A word on this clonotype: The CDR3 does not close with the conserved phenylalanine or tryptophan, likely indicating a read error. V usage is TRBV11-2 and J usage is TRBJ2-1; 9 bases fit TRBD2. The germline CDR1 and CDR2 sequences are SGHAT and FQNNGV. V was pared by 5 bases and J by 7 bases, with 12 bases of the junction left unmatched. This CDR3 comprises 16 residues. The CDR3 nucleotides are TGTGCCAGCAGCCGGTTGACTAGCGGATTAGAAAATGAGCAGTTCCTC. Protein sequence: CASSRLTSGLENEQFL.

This clonotype was counted a few times. This may be a read error: a much more frequent sequence differs by one nucleotide. The V gene is TRBV29-1, the J gene TRBJ2-6, with D possibly TRBD1 on 5 matching bases. The CDR3 is 14 residues long. Germline V gene data show CDR1 as SQVTM and CDR2 as ANQGSEA. The CDR3 loop reads CSVDACSGADVLTF. CDR3 coding DNA: TGCAGCGTTGATGCCTGCTCTGGGGCCGACGTCCTGACTTTC.

This clonotype was seen ten or more times. V usage is TRBV14 and J usage is TRBJ2-2; D is ambiguous. The ends were cut back, 3 bases at V and 6 bases at J, with 5 bases in the middle. CDR3 size: 12 residues. The V gene's germline CDR1 is SGHDN and CDR2 FVKESK. CDR3 amino acids: CASSHQAGELFF. In nucleotides, the CDR3 is TGTGCCAGCAGCCACCAGGCCGGGGAGCTGTTTTTT.

This clonotype was counted between two and nine times. This may be a read error: a much more frequent sequence differs by one nucleotide. The chain uses TRBV5-5 and TRBJ2-5, with unresolved D. Germline lookup yields CDR1 SGHKS and CDR2 YYEKEE (reference sequence). The CDR3 has 15 residues. As DNA, the CDR3 is TGTGCCAACAGCTTGCAAATACAGTTGTCAGAGACCCAGTACTTC. Amino acid sequence: CANSLQIQLSETQYF.

A remark on this clonotype: One junction end disagrees with the germline gene, perhaps due to a read error. This chain connects TRBV11-2 to TRBJ2-1, with D hard to call. This CDR3 is built from 11 residues. The V gene's germline CDR1 is SGHAT and CDR2 FQNNGV. CDR3 protein: CASSSYNKQFF. As DNA, the CDR3 is TGTGCCAGCAGCTCCTACAATAAGCAATTCTTC.

This clonotype has a count of ten or more. This chain links TRBV6-5 with TRBJ2-1, with D possibly TRBD2 on 5 matching bases. Looked up from germline, CDR1 is MNHEY and CDR2 is SVGAGI. The CDR3 spans 16 residues. V gave up 1 base and J gave up 1 base, with 11 bases separating them. The CDR3 nucleotides are TGTGCCAGCAGTTACTTTCCAGCGGAGTCCTACAATGAGCAGTTCTTC. Protein product: CASSYFPAESYNEQFF.

As for this clonotype: One end of the junction does not line up with germline, which may come from a read error. This chain uses TRBV11-2 with TRBJ2-2, with D perhaps TRBD2 (5 bases). CDR1 and CDR2 (germline): SGHAT, FQNNGV. This CDR3 is 15 amino acids long. Written as DNA, the CDR3 is TGTGCCAGCAGCTTCTCTAGTGGTTACACCGGGGAGTTGTTTTTT. This gives the protein CASSFSSGYTGELFF.

The chain couples TRBV11-2 to TRBJ2-7, with 9 bases aligning to TRBD2. Trimming at V came to 4 bases and at J to 13 bases, leaving 17 bases not matched to a gene. The CDR3 extends over 15 amino acids. The germline CDR1 and CDR2 sequences are SGHAT and FQNNGV. CDR3 loop: CASSSSAGGPYDQYF. CDR3 nucleotides: TGTGCCAGCAGCTCCTCCGCGGGAGGGCCCTACGATCAATACTTC.

This clonotype was seen a handful of times. The chain employs TRBV4-1 and TRBJ1-1; D gene ambiguous. V lost 0 bases, J lost 7 bases, and 15 bases lay in between. The CDR3 length is 15 residues. From germline, CDR1 is MGHRA and CDR2 YSYEKL. This chain's CDR3 is CASSQESQVNDEAFF. The DNA of the CDR3 is TGCGCCAGCAGCCAAGAGTCCCAGGTGAACGATGAAGCTTTCTTT.

This clonotype was counted ten times or more. CDR3: CASSNRQNTGELFF. CDR3 bases: TGTGCCAGCAGCAACCGACAGAACACCGGGGAGCTGTTTTTT. The chain joins TRBV13 to TRBJ2-2; D is unresolved. Germline CDR1 reads PRHDT; CDR2 reads FYEKMQ (reference sequence). The CDR3 spans 14 residues. V was trimmed by 5 bases and J by 1 base, leaving 8 bases between them.

This clonotype was found a few times. The junction does not match germline at one end; this may be a read error. The V gene is TRBV7-9, the J gene TRBJ2-7; 10 positions agree with TRBD2. The CDR3 is 14 residues long. Germline V CDR1 and CDR2: SEHNR, FQNEAQ (reference sequence). CDR3 sequence (DNA): TGTGCCAGAAGCTTCCAAGCGGGAGGGTACGAGCAGTACTTC. Translation gives CARSFQAGGYEQYF.

The count of this clonotype is one. This CDR3 is missing its conserved last phenylalanine or tryptophan, likely due to a read error. The limits of the CDR3 on the DNA are not certain, so only TCRdb's listed CDR3 is given. The chain is built from TRBV11-2 and TRBJ2-7; the DNA was not compared with TRBD2, the D call given in the table. The CDR3 has 14 amino acids, counting both end residues. Germline CDR1 reads SGHAT; CDR2 reads FQNNGV. CDR3 amino acids: CASSPSGTGAEQYL.

With respect to this clonotype: Being one base from a much bigger clone, this may be a read error. The chain couples TRBV12-3 or TRBV12-4 to TRBJ2-7; D tentatively fits TRBD1 or TRBD2 (5 bases each). The CDR3 has 14 amino acids. In nucleotides, the CDR3 is TGTGCCAGCAGCACCGGGACCCACTCCTACGATCAGTACTTC. This gives the protein CASSTGTHSYDQYF.

The genes are TRBV18 and TRBJ1-2, with a possible D match to TRBD1 (6 bases). V dropped 3 bases and J dropped 8 bases, with 16 bases sitting between them. The length of the CDR3 is 14 residues. Looked up from germline, CDR1 is KGHSH and CDR2 is LQKENI. Here the CDR3 reads CASSPASTGKGYTF. In DNA, the CDR3 is TGTGCCAGCTCACCCGCCTCCACAGGGAAGGGCTACACCTTC.

CDR3 loop: CASIETANTEAFF. As DNA, the CDR3 is TGTGCCAGCATTGAGACAGCGAACACTGAAGCTTTCTTT. The V gene is TRBV6-2 or TRBV6-3, the J gene TRBJ1-1, with a weak D call TRBD1 (5 bases). The germline CDR1 and CDR2 sequences are MNHEY and SVGEGT. The V end was cut by 7 bases, the J end by 1 base, with 10 bases between. The CDR3 consists of 13 residues.

Regarding this clonotype: The germline gene is not matched at one end of the junction; a read error may be the cause. The gene calls are TRBV11-2 and TRBJ2-3, with 8 bases that match TRBD2. CDR1 is SGHAT and CDR2 is FQNNGV in the germline V gene. The CDR3 has 15 residues. CDR3 amino acids: CASSSGLAGTYTQYF. Here the CDR3 DNA reads TGTGCCAGCAGCTCAGGACTAGCAGGGACATATACACAGTATTTT.